One and the same sample provided the 27 T cell receptor beta chains below, sequenced in a study of T-cell reconstitution after alpha-beta-depleted transplantation in children (dated by TCRdb to 2015 to 2016). The treatment or condition label, as the study defines it: allogeneic hematopoietic cell transplantation with graft depleted of TCRalphabeta T cells and CD19 B cells. Preparation of the library involved PCR. For sequencing, an Illumina HiSeq 2500 was employed. TCR library preparation used molecular barcoding, with unique molecular identifiers applied to normalize quantification of the TCRbeta repertoire. TCRdb reanalyzed the raw reads on its own, using fastp at Q25 for trimming and MiXCR for clone calling, and kept in-frame beta chains. Rows are combined by CDR3 protein, so each entry shows the most common genes and DNA. In this sample the table shows around 580,000 distinct CDR3 sequences, 23% of which occur a single time. In total, the top ten clones hold around 14% of the sample.

The specimen comprised PBMCs, mostly from graft donor cells, sampled 360 days after TCRalphabeta/CD19-depleted stem cell transplant. These receptors were taken from a boy in the first two years of life who had a stem cell transplant for acute myeloid leukemia, so the T cells may come from the graft donor.

This clonotype was seen repeatedly, ten times or more. The chain uses TRBV20-1 and TRBJ2-3; 7 bases map to TRBD2. Unmatched junction bases numbered 7, after V lost 5 bases and J lost 2 bases. Germline V lookup: CDR1 DFQATT, CDR2 SNEGSKA (reference sequence). This CDR3 has 14 amino acids. The CDR3 spells CSAAMGGYTDTQYF. Written as DNA, the CDR3 is TGCAGTGCTGCCATGGGGGGGTACACAGATACGCAGTATTTT.

This clonotype is a singleton in its sample. V and J are TRBV11-2 and TRBJ2-1, with TRBD2 matching 10 bases. After removal of 2 bases from V and 5 bases from J, the junction contained 3 bases not matched to a gene. Per germline, CDR1 SGHAT and CDR2 FQNNGV. This CDR3 spans 15 amino acids. The CDR3, as DNA: TGTGCCAGCAGCTTACAGCGGGGGGGCCACAATGAGCAGTTCTTC. Residues: CASSLQRGGHNEQFF. The whole variable domain, filled in from reference TRBV11-2 and TRBJ2-1, reads EAGVAQSPRYKIIEKRQSVAFWCNPISGHATLYWYQQILGQGPKLLIQFQNNGVVDDSQLPKDRFSAERLKGVDSTLKIQPAKLEDSAVYLCASSLQRGGHNEQFFGPGTRLTVL.

This CDR3 reads CSLRTRGRNNEQFF. In DNA, the CDR3 is TGCAGCCTCCGTACGCGGGGCCGAAACAATGAGCAGTTCTTC. This chain joins TRBV20-1 and TRBJ2-1; D might be TRBD2 (6 bases). The CDR3 is 14 residues long. In germline, CDR1 is DFQATT, CDR2 SNEGSKA (reference sequence).

In this sample, this clonotype turned up many times. The V call is TRBV5-1, the J call TRBJ2-2; no firm D call. The V and J ends lost 3 bases and 6 bases respectively, with 6 bases between them. The CDR3 is 12 residues long. Per the germline V gene, CDR1 is SGHRS and CDR2 is YFSETQ. The CDR3 coding sequence is TGCGCCAGCAGCTCACATCCCGGGGAGCTGTTTTTT. This codes for CASSSHPGELFF.

The chain employs TRBV9 and TRBJ2-2; 10 bases match TRBD1. The ends lost 0 bases at V and 4 bases at J; junction bases unmatched: 3. Germline CDR1 is SGDLS and CDR2 is YYNGEE. This CDR3 contains 16 residues. CDR3 bases: TGTGCCAGCAGCGTAGGGACAGGGGGTCGCACCGGGGAGCTGTTTTTT. It translates to CASSVGTGGRTGELFF.

The table lists this clonotype with a few counts. The chain is built from TRBV11-3 and TRBJ1-5, with D unresolved. The CDR3 consists of 18 residues. In germline, CDR1 is SGHNT, CDR2 YENEEA. Between the trimmed V and J ends, which lost 5 bases and 0 bases, there was a span of 20 bases. CDR3 DNA sequence: TGTGCCAGCAGCCAAGGATTCGACTATCATGATAGCAATCAGCCCCAGCATTTT. It is translated as CASSQGFDYHDSNQPQHF.

This clonotype has only a few counts. The V call is TRBV20-1, the J call TRBJ2-2; perhaps TRBD1 as D (5 bases). V dropped 1 base and J dropped 7 bases, with 16 bases sitting between them. The CDR3 sequence is 15 residues long. Germline values: CDR1 DFQATT, CDR2 SNEGSKA (reference sequence). In DNA, the CDR3 is TGCAGTGCTAGAGCAGGGTCTTCAGGGAACGGGGAGCTGTTTTTT. It codes for CSARAGSSGNGELFF.

This clonotype was found a few times. V and J are TRBV29-1 and TRBJ2-3; 9 bases line up with TRBD2. Per the germline V gene, CDR1 is SQVTM and CDR2 is ANQGSEA. This CDR3 spans 16 amino acids. CDR3 in DNA: TGCACCGAACCTTTGGGGGCTAGCGGGGACACAGATACGCAGTATTTT. It is translated as CTEPLGASGDTDTQYF.

This clonotype was counted at least ten times. The CDR3 DNA reads TGTGCCAGCAGTTTGAGTAGCGCGGGAGCCAAAAACATTCAGTACTTC. Translation gives CASSLSSAGAKNIQYF. The chain carries TRBV28 and TRBJ2-4, with D perhaps TRBD2 (5 bases). The CDR3 covers 16 residues. V shed 3 bases and J shed 0 bases, with 12 bases lying between them. The V gene's germline CDR1 is MDHEN and CDR2 SYDVKM.

This rearrangement joins TRBV20-1 to TRBJ2-1; 11 bases map to TRBD2. This CDR3 spans 14 amino acids. Germline V gene lookup returns CDR1 DFQATT and CDR2 SNEGSKA (reference sequence). Trimming took 6 bases from V and 11 from J; bases not matched to a gene: 12. The CDR3 loop reads CSAITSGGPRQQFF. CDR3 DNA sequence: TGCAGTGCCATCACTAGCGGGGGCCCCCGCCAGCAGTTCTTC.

This clonotype has a count of ten or more. The chain joins TRBV7-2 to TRBJ1-1, with a tentative D call TRBD1 (5 bases). CDR3 length equals 15 residues. V dropped 5 bases and J dropped 1 base, with 14 bases sitting between them. Germline V lookup: CDR1 SGHTA, CDR2 FQGNSA. CDR3 nucleotide sequence: TGTGCCAGCAGCCAGAGACAGATAAAGAACACTGAAGCTTTCTTT. Its translation is CASSQRQIKNTEAFF.

The chain carries TRBV29-1 and TRBJ2-2; 7 bases line up with TRBD2. CDR1 SQVTM and CDR2 ANQGSEA come from the germline V gene. V lost 4 bases and J lost 2; bases outside the gene matches: 4. This CDR3 region has 14 residues. The CDR3 DNA reads as TGCAGCGTTGGGGGGGGGAGTAACACCGGGGAGCTGTTTTTT. This encodes CSVGGGSNTGELFF.

In this sample, this clonotype turned up a few times. This chain joins TRBV25-1 and TRBJ2-3; D is possibly TRBD1 or TRBD2 (6 bases each). The CDR3 loop spans 15 amino acids. The germline V gene encodes CDR1 MGHDK and CDR2 SYGVNS. V lost 3 bases and J lost 2, with 12 bases in between. The CDR3 nucleotides read TGTGCCAGCAGTGATAGGGGGGTGCCCACAGATACGCAGTATTTT. Protein: CASSDRGVPTDTQYF.

The rearrangement links TRBV20-1 to TRBJ2-3; 11 bases fit TRBD2. Germline values: CDR1 DFQATT, CDR2 SNEGSKA (reference sequence). With V trimmed by 6 bases and J by 0 bases, 11 bases remained unmatched. The CDR3 loop spans 17 amino acids. The CDR3 here is CSATNFRLAGSTDTQYF. In DNA form, the CDR3 reads TGCAGTGCCACCAACTTCAGACTAGCGGGAAGCACAGATACGCAGTATTTT.

The chain couples TRBV12-3 or TRBV12-4 to TRBJ1-5; 8 positions match TRBD1. V trimming: 5 bases; J trimming: 7 bases; junction bases outside the gene matches: 4. The length of the CDR3 is 13 residues. Written as DNA, the CDR3 is TGTGCCAGCAGTGACCAGGGGGCACAGCCCCAGCATTTT. This encodes CASSDQGAQPQHF.

V usage is TRBV28 and J usage is TRBJ2-4; TRBD1 aligns across 10 bases. The V and J ends lost 3 bases and 4 bases, in that order; junction bases with no gene match: 3. Germline V gene sequence: CDR1 MDHEN, CDR2 SYDVKM. CDR3 length: 15 residues. For the CDR3, the DNA is TGTGCCAGCAGTTTCCGGGGACAGGGGAAAAACATTCAGTACTTC. Translated, it gives CASSFRGQGKNIQYF.

CDR3 loop: CASSKRAGGYEQYV. The CDR3 DNA follows: TGTGCCAGCAGCAAAAGGGCGGGGGGCTACGAGCAGTACGTC. This chain uses TRBV21-1 with TRBJ2-7; TRBD2 is the table's D call and was not checked against the DNA. TRBV21-1 is deemed a pseudogene. This CDR3 spans 14 amino acids.

The chain carries TRBV15 and TRBJ2-3; 7 positions match TRBD2. Germline lookup yields CDR1 LNHNV and CDR2 YYDKDF (reference sequence). After removal of 3 bases from V and 2 bases from J, the junction contained 11 bases not matched to a gene. CDR3 size: 17 residues. In nucleotides, the CDR3 is TGTGCCACCAGCAGGGTAAAGACGACTAGCCACACAGATACGCAGTATTTT. This gives the protein CATSRVKTTSHTDTQYF.

The chain links TRBV4-1 to TRBJ2-5, with 10 bases fitting TRBD2. The CDR3 totals 18 residues. Germline V gene lookup returns CDR1 MGHRA and CDR2 YSYEKL. Trimming took 0 bases from V and 2 from J; bases not matched to a gene: 9. This CDR3 is CASSQDRSSGGHQETQYF. In DNA form, the CDR3 reads TGCGCCAGCAGCCAAGATCGAAGTAGCGGGGGGCATCAAGAGACCCAGTACTTC.

In its sample, this clonotype was seen a few times. This chain links TRBV20-1 with TRBJ1-2; D gene unclear. This CDR3 contains 13 residues. Germline V gene sequence: CDR1 DFQATT, CDR2 SNEGSKA (reference sequence). With 2 bases removed from V and 5 bases from J, the gap between germline ends came to 12 bases. CDR3 sequence reads: CSARREEGYGYTF. The CDR3 DNA reads as TGCAGTGCTAGAAGGGAGGAGGGTTATGGCTACACCTTC.

This chain uses TRBV28 with TRBJ2-5; D might be TRBD1 (6 bases). The CDR3 is 14 residues long. V gave up 4 bases and J gave up 1 base, with 10 bases separating them. CDR1 is MDHEN, CDR2 SYDVKM, per germline. This chain's CDR3 is CASSSGARQETQYF. The CDR3 region has the DNA TGTGCCAGCAGTTCAGGGGCGCGCCAAGAGACCCAGTACTTC.

V gene TRBV24-1 combines with J gene TRBJ1-1, with D tentatively TRBD1 (5 bases). The CDR3 spans 14 residues. Looked up from germline, CDR1 is KGHDR and CDR2 is SFDVKD. Trimming left V 7 bases short and J 1 base short, with 12 bases between. CDR3: CATRSQGPNTEAFF. DNA of the CDR3: TGTGCCACCAGGTCTCAGGGACCGAACACTGAAGCTTTCTTT.

This clonotype came up a few times. This chain connects TRBV5-1 to TRBJ2-3; 8 nucleotides align to TRBD1. The CDR3 runs 16 residues. After removal of 1 base from V and 0 bases from J, the junction contained 4 bases not matched to a gene. Germline loops: CDR1 SGHRS, CDR2 YFSETQ. The CDR3 DNA is TGCGCCAGCAGCTTGAAGGGACAGGCTAGCACAGATACGCAGTATTTT. It yields the protein CASSLKGQASTDTQYF.

The J gene is TRBJ2-1, the V gene TRBV5-6; D not resolved. V lost 4 bases to trimming and J lost 0 bases, with 17 bases between them. This CDR3 is 17 amino acids long. From germline, CDR1 is SGHDT and CDR2 YYEEEE. The CDR3 sequence: CASSLRANAPSYNEQFF. Here the CDR3 DNA reads TGTGCCAGCAGCCTAAGGGCTAACGCTCCCTCCTACAATGAGCAGTTCTTC.

In its sample, this clonotype was seen many times. V and J are TRBV29-1 and TRBJ1-2; TRBD1 might be the D (5 bases). CDR1 is SQVTM, CDR2 ANQGSEA, per germline. V lost 4 bases and J lost 3, with 9 bases in between. The CDR3 spans 12 residues. The CDR3 DNA reads TGCAGCGTTGTGGGGCAGCACTATGGCTACACCTTC. Its protein is CSVVGQHYGYTF.

This chain links TRBV15 with TRBJ2-2, with a possible D match to TRBD2 (5 bases). CDR1 and CDR2 from the germline V gene are LNHNV and YYDKDF (reference sequence). V dropped 0 bases and J dropped 4 bases, with 15 bases sitting between them. CDR3 length: 17 residues. CDR3 protein: CATSRESALEGTGELFF. The CDR3 region has the DNA TGTGCCACCAGCAGAGAGTCGGCCCTTGAGGGCACCGGGGAGCTGTTTTTT.

This clonotype showed up just a few times. The CDR3: CASSYRRGSETQYF. The CDR3 nucleotides read TGTGCCAGCAGTTATCGGCGGGGATCTGAGACCCAGTACTTC. The gene calls are TRBV6-5 and TRBJ2-5; weak D call: TRBD2 (6 bases). There are 14 residues in the CDR3. V was clipped by 3 bases and J by 5 bases, with 13 bases between them. In germline, CDR1 is MNHEY, CDR2 SVGAGI.